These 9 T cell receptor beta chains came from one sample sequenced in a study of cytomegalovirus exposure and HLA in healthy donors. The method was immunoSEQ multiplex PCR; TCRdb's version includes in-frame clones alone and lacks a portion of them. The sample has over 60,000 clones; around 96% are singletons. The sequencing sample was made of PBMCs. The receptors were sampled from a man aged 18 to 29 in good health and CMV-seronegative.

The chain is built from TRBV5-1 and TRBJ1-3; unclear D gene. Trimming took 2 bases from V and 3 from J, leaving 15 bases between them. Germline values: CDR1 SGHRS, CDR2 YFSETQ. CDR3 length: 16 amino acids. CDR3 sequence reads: CASSFGVVADGNTIYF. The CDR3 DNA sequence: TGCGCCAGCAGCTTTGGGGTTGTAGCGGATGGAAACACCATATATTTT.

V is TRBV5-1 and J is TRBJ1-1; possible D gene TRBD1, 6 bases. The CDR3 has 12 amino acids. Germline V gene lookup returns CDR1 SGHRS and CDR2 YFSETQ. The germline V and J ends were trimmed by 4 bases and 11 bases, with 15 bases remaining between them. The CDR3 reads CASSLDSLEAFF. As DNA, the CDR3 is TGCGCCAGCAGCCTGGACAGCCTTGAGGCTTTCTTT.

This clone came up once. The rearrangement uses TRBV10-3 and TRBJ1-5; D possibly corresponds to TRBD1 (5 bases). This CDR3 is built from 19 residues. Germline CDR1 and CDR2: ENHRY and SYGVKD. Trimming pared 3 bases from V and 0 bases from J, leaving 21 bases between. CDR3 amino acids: CAISDRVTDMGDSNQPQHF. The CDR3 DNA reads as TGTGCCATCAGTGACAGGGTCACTGATATGGGCGATAGCAATCAGCCCCAGCATTTT.

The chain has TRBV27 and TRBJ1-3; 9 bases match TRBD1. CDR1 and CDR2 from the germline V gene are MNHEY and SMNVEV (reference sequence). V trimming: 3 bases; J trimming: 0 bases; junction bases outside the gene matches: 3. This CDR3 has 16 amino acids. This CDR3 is CASSLGQGFSGNTIYF. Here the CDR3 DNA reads TGTGCCAGCAGTTTGGGACAGGGATTCTCTGGAAACACCATATATTTT.

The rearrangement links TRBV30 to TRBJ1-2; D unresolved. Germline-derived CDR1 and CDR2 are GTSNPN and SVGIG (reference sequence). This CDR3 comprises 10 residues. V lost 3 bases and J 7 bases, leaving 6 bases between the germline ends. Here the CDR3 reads CAWRQLGYTF. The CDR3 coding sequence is TGTGCCTGGAGACAGCTTGGCTACACCTTC. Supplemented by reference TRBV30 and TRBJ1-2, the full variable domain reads SQTIHQWPATLVQPVGSPLSLECTVEGTSNPNLYWYRQAAGRGLQLLFYSVGIGQISSEVPQNLSASRPQDRQFILSSKKLLLSDSGFYLCAWRQLGYTFGSGTRLTVV.

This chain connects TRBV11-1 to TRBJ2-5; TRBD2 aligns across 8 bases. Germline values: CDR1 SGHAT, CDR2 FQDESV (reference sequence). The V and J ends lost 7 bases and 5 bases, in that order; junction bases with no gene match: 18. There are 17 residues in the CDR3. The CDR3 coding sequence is TGTGCCAGCAACCCGGCCGGGGGGGGCCGAAGACAGGAGACCCAGTACTTC. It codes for CASNPAGGGRRQETQYF.

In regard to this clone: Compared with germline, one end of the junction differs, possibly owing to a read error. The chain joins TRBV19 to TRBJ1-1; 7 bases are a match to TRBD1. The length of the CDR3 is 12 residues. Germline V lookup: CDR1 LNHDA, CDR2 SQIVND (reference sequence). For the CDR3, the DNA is TGTGCCAGTAGTACCGGACAGGCAACCCCCAGTTTT. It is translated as CASSTGQATPSF.

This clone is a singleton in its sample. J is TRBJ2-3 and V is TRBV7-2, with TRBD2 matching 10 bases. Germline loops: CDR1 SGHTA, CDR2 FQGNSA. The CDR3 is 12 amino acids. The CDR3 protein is CVSGGTTDTQYF. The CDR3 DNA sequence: TGTGTTAGCGGGGGGACCACAGATACGCAGTATTTT.

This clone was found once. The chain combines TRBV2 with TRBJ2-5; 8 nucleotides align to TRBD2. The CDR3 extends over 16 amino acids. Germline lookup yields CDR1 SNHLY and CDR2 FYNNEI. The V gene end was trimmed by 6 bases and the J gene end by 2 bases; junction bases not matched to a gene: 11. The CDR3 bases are TGTGCCAGCAGCCAGGGTAGCGGGGAGGTACAAGAGACCCAGTACTTC. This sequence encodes CASSQGSGEVQETQYF.